These T cell receptor beta chains were read from a single sample in a study of neurological immune-mediated disorders. Using its own MiXCR run on the 5' RACE reads, TCRdb lists one record per CDR3 protein. The sample gives about 45,000 distinct CDR3 sequences, approximately 13% of which show up once; about an eighth is in the top ten. The sequenced sample was PBMCs. The receptors were gathered from a man between 25 and 39 years old in good health. Each CDR3 is given without its conserved first and last residue.

>TRBJ1-5|TRBV20-1
SANTGTGLVSNQPQH
>TRBJ1-2|TRBV7-2
ASSPSGGQRT
>TRBJ2-7|TRBV12-3/TRBV12-4
ASSLPGPSPYEQY
>TRBJ2-6|TRBV7-3
ARSLNEASGANVLT
>TRBJ2-2|TRBV2
ASRQGAGTGELF
>TRBJ1-1|TRBV20-1
SASLENTEAF
>TRBJ2-3|TRBV5-1
ASNLGGRDTQY
>TRBJ2-7|TRBV9
ASSVGSGGFNEQY
>TRBJ1-4|TRBV29-1
SVDIAGREKLF
>TRBJ2-7|TRBV6-6
ASTSVMTGNEQY
>TRBJ2-1|TRBV20-1
SAWGDSGTNNEQF
>TRBJ2-7|TRBV5-1
ASSLQGEIDEQY
>TRBJ1-4|TRBV5-5
ASSLTGATNEKLF
>TRBJ1-6|TRBV10-3
AISRNTQGVEGSLH
>TRBJ2-2|TRBV5-1
ASSLDSVNTGELF
>TRBJ2-1|TRBV29-1
SVEGVLADGQF
>TRBJ2-2|TRBV12-3/TRBV12-4
ASREQGTGELF
>TRBJ2-3|TRBV29-1
SVEDLLGEADTQY
>TRBJ1-5|TRBV12-3/TRBV12-4
ASSLGQGGGAQPQH
>TRBJ1-1|TRBV12-3/TRBV12-4
ASSLKGNTEAF
>TRBJ2-5|TRBV11-2
ASSPPGGTSIKKETQY
>TRBJ2-4|TRBV12-3/TRBV12-4
ASKGGAGGLKNIQY
>TRBJ2-5|TRBV7-9
ASSLVGGVQPETQY
>TRBJ2-3|TRBV7-9
ASSSTPRRGTDTQY
>TRBJ2-5|TRBV6-2/TRBV6-3
ASRLAGVETQY
>TRBJ2-1|TRBV29-1
SALVSAEQF
>TRBJ2-1|TRBV11-2
ASSWPSGTLNYNEQF
>TRBJ2-7|TRBV5-1
ASSLTNRDRAYYEQY
>TRBJ1-4|TRBV7-2
ASSSHGAGSVEKLF
>TRBJ2-1|TRBV10-3
AISGTSEGEQF
>TRBJ2-3|TRBV5-1
ASSSLTSGRTDTQY
>TRBJ2-3|TRBV27
ASSNRVWGYTDTQY
>TRBJ2-1|TRBV6-5
ASSYTSSGRPSSSYNEQF
>TRBJ2-2|TRBV29-1
SVARGAHSTGELF
>TRBJ2-2|TRBV20-1
SAIPGGTGELF
>TRBJ2-2|TRBV7-8
ASSLQAGSTGELF
>TRBJ1-1|TRBV5-1
ASSLSGANTEAF